A single sample is the source of the 4 T cell receptor beta chains below, sequenced in a study of blood T cell repertoires in COVID-19. Only in-frame clones appear in the TCRdb table, and some are missing; sequencing was by immunoSEQ multiplex PCR. The sample has roughly 200,000 clones; around 81% are singletons. Sequencing was done on a sample of peripheral blood. Receptors were obtained from a woman in her forties with COVID-19, enrolled during active disease.

The rearrangement joins TRBV18 to TRBJ1-1; the match to TRBD1 covers 11 bases. After removal of 4 bases from V and 5 bases from J, the junction contained 6 bases not matched to a gene. CDR3 length: 15 residues. CDR1 and CDR2 (germline): KGHSH, LQKENI. The chain's CDR3 is CASSRGTGGATEAFF. CDR3 nucleotides: TGTGCCAGCTCACGCGGGACAGGGGGTGCGACTGAAGCTTTCTTT.

V gene TRBV7-2 combines with J gene TRBJ2-2, with D unclear. V lost 1 base to trimming and J lost 1 base, with 10 bases between them. Germline loops: CDR1 SGHTA, CDR2 FQGNSA. The length of the CDR3 is 16 residues. The CDR3 loop reads CASSLVGGRNTGELFF. CDR3 coding DNA: TGTGCCAGCAGCTTAGTAGGCGGCAGGAACACCGGGGAGCTGTTTTTT. The complete variable domain, with remaining parts taken from reference TRBV7-2 and TRBJ2-2, reads GAGVSQSPSNKVTEKGKDVELRCDPISGHTALYWYRQSLGQGLEFLIYFQGNSAPDKSGLPSDRFSAERTGGSVSTLTIQRTQQEDSAVYLCASSLVGGRNTGELFFGEGSRLTVL.

The chain employs TRBV9 and TRBJ2-1, with 8 nucleotides matching TRBD2. Germline loops: CDR1 SGDLS, CDR2 YYNGEE. The V gene end was trimmed by 0 bases and the J gene end by 7 bases; junction bases not matched to a gene: 6. CDR3 size: 15 residues. CDR3 sequence: CASSVGLTGGNEQFF. The DNA of the CDR3 is TGTGCCAGCAGCGTAGGGCTAACGGGGGGGAATGAGCAGTTCTTC.

This clone was seen only a few times. The chain couples TRBV15 to TRBJ1-6; 7 nucleotides align to TRBD1. The germline gives CDR1 LNHNV, CDR2 YYDKDF (reference sequence). CDR3 size: 16 residues. V shed 9 bases, J shed 10 bases, and the junction held 18 bases outside the gene matches. The chain's CDR3 is CATRSTAGTAGSPLHF. The CDR3 coding sequence is TGTGCCACAAGAAGTACGGCAGGGACAGCCGGCTCACCCCTCCACTTT.